This TCR beta chain originates from a study of PD-1 blockade in classical Hodgkin lymphoma (dated by TCRdb to the early 2020s). General notes on the study: Nivolumab dosing was 3 mg/kg intravenously every 2 weeks, continuing until either disease progression or unacceptable toxicity. The study used TCR beta sequencing and CyTOF to define a peripheral blood immune signature of response to PD-1 blockade in classical Hodgkin lymphoma. Here is what the overall study found, with its caveats: Lower diversity was observed in patients in whom nivolumab was started less than 1 year after ASCT, and these patients were excluded from later analyses so that confounding by immune reconstitution would be avoided. Baseline TCR diversity was reported to be lower in newly diagnosed patients than in healthy donors and to be lower still in relapsed/refractory patients. The study was restricted to a single clinical trial cohort, and the causes of repertoire differences, possibly disease activity or prior therapy, were left undefined. A significant rise by C4D1 was seen in CD4+ but not CD8+ TCR diversity (p=0.0027 vs p=0.16), with the rise being most apparent in complete responders (p=0.02). Among trial patients, those achieving complete response had baseline diversity similar to that of newly diagnosed patients, while diversity was significantly lower in partial responders and progressors.

A word on this clone: No antigen is known for it. The record has no base qualities; no much larger clone is one base away.

V is clipped by 0 bases and J by 2 bases, and the sequence between their germline boundaries is 16 bases long. The CDR1 and CDR2 encoded by the germline V gene are LGHNA and YSLEER. The CDR3 has 17 amino acids, counting the end cysteine and phenylalanine. This entry keeps only the CDR3 DNA: 51 bases, framed from base 1. The Qiagen DNeasy kit was used to extract genomic DNA from unsorted PBMCs and from the negatively selected CD4+ and CD8+ fractions. Amplification of TCR beta CDR3 regions was done by immunoSEQ multiplex PCR with primers that anneal to V and J segments. A synthetic immune receptor repertoire was used to minimize amplification bias, and any residual bias was removed computationally once sequencing was done. Regarding the original processing steps: Repertoire diversity was quantified as the Shannon entropy index using custom Python scripts. Unsorted, CD4+ and CD8+ repertoires were analyzed separately, except in combined analyses where CD4+ and CD8+ sequences were merged in silico. A clone counted as expanded when the clone's frequency after treatment rose at least 2-fold relative to C1D1, and clones undetected at baseline were given a pseudocount of 0.5. Clones with 0 or 1 copy at C1D1 were defined as singleton clones, while clones with 2 or more copies were defined as non-singleton clones. By matching protein sequences in sorted samples from the same patient, clones expanded in unsorted samples were annotated as CD4+, CD8+ or unknown. Wilcoxon tests on paired samples were used to test diversity changes from C1D1 to C4D1. In TCRdb, the immuneACCESS table is reduced to in-frame sequences with V and J assigned. These tables do not hold every clone; where another copy was compared, an unresolved V gene accounts for under half, and the others remain unexplained. For V, J and clone size, that table is used; D and trimming come from the DNA. The sample table records fewer than 8,000 clones; around four fifths of these occur just once. The leading ten clones occupy 4% of the sample.

The time point label of this sample denotes: cycle 1 day 1 (C1D1), immediately before nivolumab initiation. Every trial patient had relapsed after autologous stem cell transplantation, and cohorts A, B and C differed in prior brentuximab vedotin exposure. Magnetic negative selection with a Miltenyi CD4+ T cell isolation kit was used to purify CD4+ T cells from thawed PBMCs. The trial cohort was composed of over 50 patients with relapsed/refractory classical Hodgkin lymphoma, for whom complete response, partial response or progressive disease was recorded as best overall response. In the multi-cohort phase II CheckMate 205 trial, trial patients received single-agent nivolumab. An independent review committee assessed best overall response by applying the 2007 International Working Group response criteria. Trial PBMCs were collected immediately before nivolumab initiation (C1D1) and during therapy at cycle 2 day 1 and cycle 4 day 1. Peripheral blood was collected in 8 mL Vacutainer Cell Preparation Tubes, from which PBMCs were isolated by centrifugation and then cryopreserved. Purified CD4+ and CD8+ fractions were prepared only for cases where an additional PBMC sample was available. Magnetically labelled cells were removed on LS columns in a quadroMACS separator, and the flow-through was retained as the purified fraction.

The receptor chain draws on TRBV4-3 and TRBJ2-5, with a weak D call of TRBD1 (6 bases match). Sequencing was performed on CD4+ T cells from blood, taken at baseline. The sequence came from a human donor with classical Hodgkin lymphoma. The CDR3 amino acid sequence is: CASSQESLADRQETQYF. The sequenced DNA is TGCGCCAGCAGCCAAGAAAGTCTGGCCGACAGGCAAGAGACCCAGTACTTC.